This T cell receptor (beta chain) was sequenced for a study of T cell responses to AZD1222 COVID-19 vaccine (dated by TCRdb to the early 2020s). In terms of the full investigation: A total of 230 to 250 trial participants underwent TCR sequencing, of whom nearly 210 received two doses of AZD1222 and some 25 received two doses of the MenACWY control vaccine. Enrollment into the trials was organized by age into subgroups of 18-55, 56-69 and 70-plus years, and those subgroups contained around 150, 28 and 57 TCR-sequenced participants, respectively.

The cysteine opens and the phenylalanine closes a CDR3 of 15 amino acids. The retained sequence is limited to the CDR3, 45 bases, with the frame set at the first base. V lost 4 bases and J lost 0 bases; the stretch between them is 11 bases long. Per the germline V gene, SNHLY is the CDR1 and FYNNEI is the CDR2. The CDR3 regions of human TCRbeta chains were analyzed by immunosequencing. Per the authors' processing: Repertoire TCRs were matched against a reference library of SARS-CoV-2-specific TCRs generated with the MIRA antigen-specificity platform. Breadth was defined as the fraction of unique TCRs that were SARS-CoV-2-associated, and depth was defined as the fraction of total T cells that were SARS-CoV-2-associated. Using the MIRA data, each spike-specific TCR was assigned both to the spike region to which the TCR was reactive and to a CD4 or CD8 class. Log10-transformed breadth and depth values were compared by one-way ANOVA with Sidak's multiple comparisons tests. TCRdb's version of the immuneACCESS table is confined to in-frame rearrangements and falls short of the full clone set. An unresolved V gene accounts for under half of the shortfall where checked; the remainder is of unknown origin. V and J calls and clone size come straight from that table; D and trimming were deduced from the DNA. The sample has around 200,000 clones on record, approximately 90% of them singletons. The top ten hold approximately 26% of the sample.

The paper's findings and limits, for the study overall: Reportedly, almost half of the unique spike-specific TCRs recognized epitopes lying outside the regions that are mutated in the B.1.351 and B.1.1.7 variants. The whole spike protein was spanned by vaccine-associated CD4 TCRs, and dominant responses were seen in regions 160-218 and 743-854. After two AZD1222 doses, spike-specific TCR breadth and depth were significantly higher than at day 0 and than in MenACWY recipients. Participants were mostly white British, with more females than males. The authors suggested clonal diversity may have been underestimated. Because no day 14 peak-response samples were available, repertoires were characterized only after the peak T cell response. The 56-69-year group was small, and its depth increase did not reach significance, likely because of low power. Conclusions about previously exposed vaccinees were limited because only a handful of AZD1222 recipients were SARS-CoV-2 seropositive at baseline.

With respect to this clone: The clone's antigen remains unknown. The sample holds no much larger clone one base away, and base qualities are not on file.

The sample's time point label, decoded: about 28 days (+/-7) after the second vaccine dose. AZD1222 recipients with second doses at about 4 weeks or about 12 weeks were pooled, because spike-specific TCR depth and breadth did not differ between schedules. Vaccinee samples were obtained from the UK trials COV001 and COV002, which included a single-blind randomized controlled phase 2/3 trial of AZD1222 (ChAdOx1 nCoV-19) in healthy adults. Trial participant PBMC samples were collected at day 0 and day 28 after the second dose for TCRbeta chain sequencing. The receptor was derived from an adult who received the AZD1222 COVID-19 vaccine. The sequencing here drew on peripheral blood, taken 28 days after the second AZD1222 dose. The sequence is built from TRBV2 and TRBJ2-3; matching of 7 bases hints at TRBD1 as the D gene. Here is the DNA: TGTGCCAGCAGTGGCCCAGGGGGGAGCACAGATACGCAGTATTTT. The encoded protein is CASSGPGGSTDTQYF.